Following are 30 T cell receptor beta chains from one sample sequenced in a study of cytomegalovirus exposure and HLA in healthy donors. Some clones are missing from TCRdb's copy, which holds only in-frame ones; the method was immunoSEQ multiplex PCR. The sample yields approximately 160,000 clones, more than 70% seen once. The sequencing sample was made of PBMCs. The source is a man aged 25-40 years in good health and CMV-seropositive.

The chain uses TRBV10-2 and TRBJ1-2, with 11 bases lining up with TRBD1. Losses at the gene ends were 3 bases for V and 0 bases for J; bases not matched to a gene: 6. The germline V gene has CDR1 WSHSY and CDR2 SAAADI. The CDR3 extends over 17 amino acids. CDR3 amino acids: CASSEMDRGPANYGYTF. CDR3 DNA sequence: TGCGCCAGCAGTGAAATGGACAGGGGGCCTGCTAACTATGGCTACACCTTC.

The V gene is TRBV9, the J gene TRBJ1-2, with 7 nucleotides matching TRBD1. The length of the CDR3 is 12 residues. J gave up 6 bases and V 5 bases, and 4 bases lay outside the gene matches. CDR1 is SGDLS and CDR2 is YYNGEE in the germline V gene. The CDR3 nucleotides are TGTGCCAGCAGACAGACAGGGAATGGCTACACCTTC. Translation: CASRQTGNGYTF.

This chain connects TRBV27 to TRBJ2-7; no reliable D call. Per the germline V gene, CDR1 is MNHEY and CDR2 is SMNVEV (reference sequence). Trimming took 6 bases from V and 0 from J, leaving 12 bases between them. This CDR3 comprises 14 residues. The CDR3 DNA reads TGTGCCAGCAGCCCCACACGCAACTCCTACGAGCAGTACTTC. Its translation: CASSPTRNSYEQYF.

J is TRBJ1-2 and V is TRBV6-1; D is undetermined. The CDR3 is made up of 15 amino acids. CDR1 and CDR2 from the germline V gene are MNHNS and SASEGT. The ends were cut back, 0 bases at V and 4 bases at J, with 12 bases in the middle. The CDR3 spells CASSEADQARYGYTF. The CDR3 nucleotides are TGTGCCAGCAGTGAAGCAGACCAGGCCCGCTATGGCTACACCTTC.

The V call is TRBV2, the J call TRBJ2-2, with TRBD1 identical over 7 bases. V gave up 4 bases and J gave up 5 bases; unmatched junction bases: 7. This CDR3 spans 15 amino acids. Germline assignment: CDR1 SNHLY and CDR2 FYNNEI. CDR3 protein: CASSAKRGRTGELFF. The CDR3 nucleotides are TGTGCCAGCAGTGCAAAGAGGGGGCGGACCGGGGAGCTGTTTTTT.

The CDR3, as DNA: TGTGCCAGCAGCTTAGATCGGGCTAGCGGCTTTCCTAGATCCTACAATGAGCAGTTCTTC. Its translation is CASSLDRASGFPRSYNEQFF. This chain uses TRBV11-2 with TRBJ2-1; 7 nucleotides align to TRBD2. The CDR3 loop spans 20 amino acids. V gave up 0 bases and J gave up 1 base; unmatched junction bases: 15. In germline, CDR1 is SGHAT, CDR2 FQNNGV.

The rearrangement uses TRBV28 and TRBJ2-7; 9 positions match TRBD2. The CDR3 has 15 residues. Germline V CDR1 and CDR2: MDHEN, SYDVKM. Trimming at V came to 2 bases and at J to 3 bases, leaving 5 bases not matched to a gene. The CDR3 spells CASSLGVLAGYEQYF. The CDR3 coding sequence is TGTGCCAGCAGTTTAGGCGTACTAGCGGGCTACGAGCAGTACTTC. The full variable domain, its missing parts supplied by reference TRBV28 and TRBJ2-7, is DVKVTQSSRYLVKRTGEKVFLECVQDMDHENMFWYRQDPGLGLRLIYFSYDVKMKEKGDIPEGYSVSREKKERFSLILESASTNQTSMYLCASSLGVLAGYEQYFGPGTRLTVT.

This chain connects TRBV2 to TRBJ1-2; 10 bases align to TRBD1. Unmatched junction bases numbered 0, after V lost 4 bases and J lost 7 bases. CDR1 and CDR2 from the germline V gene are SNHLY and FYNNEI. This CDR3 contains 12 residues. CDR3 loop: CASSGDRGGYTF. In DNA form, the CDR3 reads TGTGCCAGCAGTGGGGACAGGGGTGGCTACACCTTC.

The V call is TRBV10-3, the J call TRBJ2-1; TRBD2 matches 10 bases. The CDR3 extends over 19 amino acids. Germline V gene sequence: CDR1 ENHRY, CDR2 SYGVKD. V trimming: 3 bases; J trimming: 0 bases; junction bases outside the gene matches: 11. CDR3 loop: CAISERGTSAESSYNEQFF. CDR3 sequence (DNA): TGTGCCATCAGTGAACGCGGGACTAGCGCCGAGAGCTCCTACAATGAGCAGTTCTTC.

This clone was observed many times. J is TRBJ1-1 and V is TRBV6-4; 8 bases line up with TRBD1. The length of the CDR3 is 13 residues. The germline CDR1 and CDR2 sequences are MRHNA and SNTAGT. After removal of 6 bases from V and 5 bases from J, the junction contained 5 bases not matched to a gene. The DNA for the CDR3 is TGTGCCAGCAGCTGGGACAGGTCAACTGAAGCTTTCTTT. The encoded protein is CASSWDRSTEAFF.

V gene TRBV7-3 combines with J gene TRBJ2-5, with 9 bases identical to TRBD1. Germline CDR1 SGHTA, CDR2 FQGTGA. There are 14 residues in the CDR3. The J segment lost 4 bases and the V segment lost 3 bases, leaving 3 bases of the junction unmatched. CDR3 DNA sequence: TGTGCCAGCAGCTTTACAGGGGGCGGAGAGACCCAGTACTTC. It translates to CASSFTGGGETQYF. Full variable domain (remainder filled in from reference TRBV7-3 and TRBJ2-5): GAGVSQTPSNKVTEKGKYVELRCDPISGHTALYWYRQSLGQGPEFLIYFQGTGAADDSGLPNDRFFAVRPEGSVSTLKIQRTERGDSAVYLCASSFTGGGETQYFGPGTRLLVL.

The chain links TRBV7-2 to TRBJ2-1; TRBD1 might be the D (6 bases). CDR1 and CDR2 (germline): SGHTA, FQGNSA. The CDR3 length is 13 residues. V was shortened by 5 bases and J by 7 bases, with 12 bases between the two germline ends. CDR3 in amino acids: CASSPGQGNEQFF. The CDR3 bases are TGTGCCAGCAGCCCGGGACAAGGGAATGAGCAGTTCTTC.

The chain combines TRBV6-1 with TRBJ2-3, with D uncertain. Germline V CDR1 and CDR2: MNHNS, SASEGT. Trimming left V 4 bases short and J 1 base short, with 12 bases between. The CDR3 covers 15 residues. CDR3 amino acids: CASSVAVEGTDTQYF. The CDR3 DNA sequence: TGTGCCAGCAGTGTGGCGGTAGAGGGCACAGATACGCAGTATTTT.

The CDR3 sequence is CASSESTGGGYTF. The CDR3 nucleotides are TGTGCCAGCAGTGAATCGACAGGGGGGGGCTACACCTTC. The rearrangement links TRBV6-1 to TRBJ1-2; 9 nucleotides match TRBD1. J was trimmed by 8 bases and V by 2 bases; bases with no gene match: 3. The CDR3 covers 13 residues. Germline V gene sequence: CDR1 MNHNS, CDR2 SASEGT.

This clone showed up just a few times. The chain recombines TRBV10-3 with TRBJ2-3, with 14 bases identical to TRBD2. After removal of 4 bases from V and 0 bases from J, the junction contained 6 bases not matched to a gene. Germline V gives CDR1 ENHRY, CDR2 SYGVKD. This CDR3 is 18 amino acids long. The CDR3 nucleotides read TGTGCCATCAGTGCCGGGACTAGCGGGAGTGGAAGCACAGATACGCAGTATTTT. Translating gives CAISAGTSGSGSTDTQYF.

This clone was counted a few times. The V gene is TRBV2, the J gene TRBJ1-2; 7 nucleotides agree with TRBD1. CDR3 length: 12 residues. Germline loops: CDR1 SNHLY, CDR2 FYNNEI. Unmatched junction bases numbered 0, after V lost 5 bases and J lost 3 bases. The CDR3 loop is CASSQGDYGYTF. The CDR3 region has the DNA TGTGCCAGCAGTCAGGGGGACTATGGCTACACCTTC.

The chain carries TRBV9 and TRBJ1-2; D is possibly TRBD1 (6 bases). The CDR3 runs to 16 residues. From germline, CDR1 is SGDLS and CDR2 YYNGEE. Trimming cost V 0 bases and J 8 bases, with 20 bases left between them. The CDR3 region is CASSVAWTVKGGGYTF. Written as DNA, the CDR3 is TGTGCCAGCAGCGTAGCTTGGACCGTGAAAGGGGGAGGCTACACCTTC.

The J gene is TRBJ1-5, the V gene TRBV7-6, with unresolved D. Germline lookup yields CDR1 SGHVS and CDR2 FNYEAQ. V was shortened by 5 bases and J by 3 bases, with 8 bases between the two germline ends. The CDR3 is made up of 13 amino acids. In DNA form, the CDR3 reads TGTGCCAGCAGCCGAACAGACAATCAGCCCCAGCATTTT. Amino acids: CASSRTDNQPQHF.

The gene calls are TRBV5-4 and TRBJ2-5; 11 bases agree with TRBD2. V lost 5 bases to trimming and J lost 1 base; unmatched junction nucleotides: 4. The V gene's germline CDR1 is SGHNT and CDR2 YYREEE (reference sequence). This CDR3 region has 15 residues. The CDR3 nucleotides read TGTGCCAGCAGGCCCGGGACTAGCGGCCAAGAGACCCAGTACTTC. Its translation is CASRPGTSGQETQYF. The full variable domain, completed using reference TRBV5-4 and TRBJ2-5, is ETGVTQSPTHLIKTRGQQVTLRCSSQSGHNTVSWYQQALGQGPQFIFQYYREEENGRGNFPPRFSGLQFPNYSSELNVNALELDDSALYLCASRPGTSGQETQYFGPGTRLLVL.

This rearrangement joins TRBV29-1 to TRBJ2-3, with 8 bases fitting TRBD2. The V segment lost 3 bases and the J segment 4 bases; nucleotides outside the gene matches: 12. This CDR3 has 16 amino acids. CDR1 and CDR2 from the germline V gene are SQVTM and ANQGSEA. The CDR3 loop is CSVEAPRGGRADTQYF. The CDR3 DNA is TGCAGCGTTGAGGCCCCCCGGGGGGGCCGCGCAGATACGCAGTATTTT.

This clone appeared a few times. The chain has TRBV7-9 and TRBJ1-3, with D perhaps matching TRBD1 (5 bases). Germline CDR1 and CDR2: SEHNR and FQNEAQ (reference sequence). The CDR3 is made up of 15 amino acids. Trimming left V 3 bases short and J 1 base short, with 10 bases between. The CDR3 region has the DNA TGTGCCAGCAGCTTCTCCCAGGGTTCTGGAAACACCATATATTTT. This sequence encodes CASSFSQGSGNTIYF.

Written as DNA, the CDR3 is TGTGCCAGCCAAACATCGGGCACTGAAGCTTTCTTT. Residues: CASQTSGTEAFF. The J gene is TRBJ1-1, the V gene TRBV7-9; the D is unclear. The germline V gene encodes CDR1 SEHNR and CDR2 FQNEAQ (reference sequence). CDR3 length: 12 amino acids. Trimming pared 8 bases from V and 4 bases from J, leaving 11 bases between.

The CDR3 reads CASSDDRSLHQPQHF. CDR3 nucleotide sequence: TGTGCCAGCAGCGACGACAGGTCCCTTCATCAGCCCCAGCATTTT. The chain carries TRBV6-1 and TRBJ1-5, with D possibly matching TRBD1 (6 bases). This CDR3 has 15 amino acids. V gave up 6 bases and J gave up 5 bases, with 17 bases separating them. Germline lookup yields CDR1 MNHNS and CDR2 SASEGT.

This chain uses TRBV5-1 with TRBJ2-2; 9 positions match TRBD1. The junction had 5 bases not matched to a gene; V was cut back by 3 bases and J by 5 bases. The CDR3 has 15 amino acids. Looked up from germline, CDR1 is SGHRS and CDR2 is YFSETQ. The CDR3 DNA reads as TGCGCCAGCAGCTGGGGACAGGGATGGACCGGGGAGCTGTTTTTT. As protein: CASSWGQGWTGELFF.

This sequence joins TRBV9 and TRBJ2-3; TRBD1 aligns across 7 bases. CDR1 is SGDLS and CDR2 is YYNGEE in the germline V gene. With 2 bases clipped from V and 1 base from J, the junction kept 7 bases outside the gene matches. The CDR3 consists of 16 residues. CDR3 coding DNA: TGTGCCAGCAGCGTGGACCGGGACAGCGGCACAGATACGCAGTATTTT. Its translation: CASSVDRDSGTDTQYF.

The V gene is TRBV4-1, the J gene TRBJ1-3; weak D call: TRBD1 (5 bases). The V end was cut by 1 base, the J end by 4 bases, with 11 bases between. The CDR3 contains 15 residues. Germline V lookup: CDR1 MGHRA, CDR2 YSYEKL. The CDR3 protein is CASSQGGGSGNTIYF. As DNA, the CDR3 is TGCGCCAGCAGCCAAGGTGGGGGGTCGGGAAACACCATATATTTT.

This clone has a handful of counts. The CDR3 DNA is TGTGCCTGGAGTATGAGTTACTATGGCTACACCTTC. Translation: CAWSMSYYGYTF. The chain is built from TRBV30 and TRBJ1-2; D unclear. The CDR3 is made up of 12 amino acids. Germline V gene sequence: CDR1 GTSNPN, CDR2 SVGIG (reference sequence). Trimming stripped 2 bases from V and 3 bases from J, with 7 bases between.

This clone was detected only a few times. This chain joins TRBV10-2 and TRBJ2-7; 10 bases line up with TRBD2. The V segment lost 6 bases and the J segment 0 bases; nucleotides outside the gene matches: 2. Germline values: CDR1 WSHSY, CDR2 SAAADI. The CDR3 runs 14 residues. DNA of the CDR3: TGCGCCAGCAGGAGGACTAGCGGCTCCTACGAGCAGTACTTC. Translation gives CASRRTSGSYEQYF.

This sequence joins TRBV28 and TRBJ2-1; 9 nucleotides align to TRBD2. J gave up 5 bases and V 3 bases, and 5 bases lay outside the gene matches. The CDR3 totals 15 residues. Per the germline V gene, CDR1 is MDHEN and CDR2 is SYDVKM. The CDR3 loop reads CASSFSGRLNNEQFF. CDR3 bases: TGTGCCAGCAGTTTTAGCGGGAGATTGAACAATGAGCAGTTCTTC.

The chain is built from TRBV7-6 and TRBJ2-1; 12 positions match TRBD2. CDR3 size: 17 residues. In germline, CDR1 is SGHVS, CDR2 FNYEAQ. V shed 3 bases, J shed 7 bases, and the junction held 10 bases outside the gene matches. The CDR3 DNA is TGTGCCAGCAGCTTCTCAACTAGCGGGGGGACTATTAATGAGCAGTTCTTC. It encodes CASSFSTSGGTINEQFF.